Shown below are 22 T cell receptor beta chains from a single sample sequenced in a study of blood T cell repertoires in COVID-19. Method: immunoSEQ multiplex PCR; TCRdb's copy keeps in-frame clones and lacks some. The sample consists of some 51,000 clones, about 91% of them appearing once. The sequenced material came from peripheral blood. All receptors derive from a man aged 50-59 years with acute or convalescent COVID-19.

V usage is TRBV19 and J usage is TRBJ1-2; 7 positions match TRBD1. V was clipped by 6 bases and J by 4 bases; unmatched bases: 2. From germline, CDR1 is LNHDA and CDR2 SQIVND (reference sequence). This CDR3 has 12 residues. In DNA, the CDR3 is TGTGCCAGTAGGACAGGGCCCTATGGCTACACCTTC. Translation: CASRTGPYGYTF.

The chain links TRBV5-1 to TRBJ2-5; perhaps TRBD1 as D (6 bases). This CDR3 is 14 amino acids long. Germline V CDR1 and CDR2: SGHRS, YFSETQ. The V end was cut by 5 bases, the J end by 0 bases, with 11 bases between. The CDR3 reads CASSTGTHQETQYF. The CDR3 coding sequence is TGCGCCAGCAGTACAGGGACCCACCAAGAGACCCAGTACTTC.

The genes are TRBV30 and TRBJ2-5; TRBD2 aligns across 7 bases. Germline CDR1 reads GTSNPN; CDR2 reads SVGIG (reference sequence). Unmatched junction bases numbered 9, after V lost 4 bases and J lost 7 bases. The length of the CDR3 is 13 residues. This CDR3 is CAWTPSGEGTQYF. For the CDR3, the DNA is TGTGCCTGGACTCCCTCGGGGGAGGGGACCCAGTACTTC.

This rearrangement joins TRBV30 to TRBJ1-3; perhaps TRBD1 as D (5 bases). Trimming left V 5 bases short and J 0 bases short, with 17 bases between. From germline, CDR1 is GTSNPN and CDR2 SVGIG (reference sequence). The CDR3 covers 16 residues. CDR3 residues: CAWAGLNGRSGNTIYF. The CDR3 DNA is TGTGCCTGGGCAGGGTTAAACGGACGCTCTGGAAACACCATATATTTT.

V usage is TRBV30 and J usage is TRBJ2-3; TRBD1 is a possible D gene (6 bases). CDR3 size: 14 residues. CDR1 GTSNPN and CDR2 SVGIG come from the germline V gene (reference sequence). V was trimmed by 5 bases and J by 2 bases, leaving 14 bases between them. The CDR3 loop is CAWAVGAYTDTQYF. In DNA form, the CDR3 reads TGTGCCTGGGCGGTGGGGGCTTACACAGATACGCAGTATTTT.

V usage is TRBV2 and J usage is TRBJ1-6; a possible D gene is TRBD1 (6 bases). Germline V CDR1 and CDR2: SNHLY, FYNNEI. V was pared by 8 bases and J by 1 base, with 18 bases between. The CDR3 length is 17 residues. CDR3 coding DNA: TGTGCCAGCCATACTCAGGGGCCGGGGTCCTATAATTCACCCCTCCACTTT. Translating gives CASHTQGPGSYNSPLHF.

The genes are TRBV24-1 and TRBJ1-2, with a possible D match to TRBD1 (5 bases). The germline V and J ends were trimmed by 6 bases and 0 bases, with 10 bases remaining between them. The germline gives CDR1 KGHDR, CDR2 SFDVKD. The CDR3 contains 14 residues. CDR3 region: CATSSGPPNYGYTF. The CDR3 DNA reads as TGTGCCACCAGTTCAGGGCCCCCTAACTATGGCTACACCTTC.

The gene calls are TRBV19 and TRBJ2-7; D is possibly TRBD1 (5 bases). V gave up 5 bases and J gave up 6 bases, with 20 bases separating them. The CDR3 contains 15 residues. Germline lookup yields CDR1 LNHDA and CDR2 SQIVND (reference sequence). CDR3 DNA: TGTGCCAGTAGTCTGGGGCGTCCTCCCTCTGGCGAGCAGTACTTC. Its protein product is CASSLGRPPSGEQYF.

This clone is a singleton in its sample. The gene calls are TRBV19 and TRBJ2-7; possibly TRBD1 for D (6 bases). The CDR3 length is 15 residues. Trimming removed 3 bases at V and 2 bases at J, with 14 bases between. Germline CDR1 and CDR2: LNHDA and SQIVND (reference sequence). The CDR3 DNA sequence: TGTGCCAGTAGTATCGTCATGACAGGACCCTACGAGCAGTACTTC. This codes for CASSIVMTGPYEQYF.

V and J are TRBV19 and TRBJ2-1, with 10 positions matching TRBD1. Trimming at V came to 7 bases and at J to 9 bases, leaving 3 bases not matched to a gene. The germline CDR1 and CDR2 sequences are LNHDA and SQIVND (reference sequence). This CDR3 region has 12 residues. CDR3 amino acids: CASTTGGGEQFF. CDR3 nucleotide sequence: TGTGCCAGTACGACAGGGGGCGGTGAGCAGTTCTTC.

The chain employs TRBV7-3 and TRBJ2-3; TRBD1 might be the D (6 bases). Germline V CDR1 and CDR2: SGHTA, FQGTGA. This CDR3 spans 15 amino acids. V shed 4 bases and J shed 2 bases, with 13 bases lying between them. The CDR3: CASSSQGFDTDTQYF. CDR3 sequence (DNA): TGTGCCAGCAGCTCGCAGGGGTTCGACACAGATACGCAGTATTTT.

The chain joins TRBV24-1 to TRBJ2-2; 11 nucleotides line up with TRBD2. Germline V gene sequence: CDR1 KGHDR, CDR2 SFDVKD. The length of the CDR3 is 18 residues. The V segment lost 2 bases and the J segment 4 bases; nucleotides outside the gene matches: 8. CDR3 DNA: TGTGCCACCAGTGATTCCGTCCCGGGACTAGCGGCCACCGGGGAGCTGTTTTTT. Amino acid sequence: CATSDSVPGLAATGELFF.

The CDR3: CASSLAGGGQPQHF. The CDR3 bases are TGCGCCAGCAGCTTGGCAGGGGGAGGTCAGCCCCAGCATTTT. This chain links TRBV5-1 with TRBJ1-5; 7 bases align to TRBD1. This CDR3 comprises 14 residues. After removal of 0 bases from V and 6 bases from J, the junction contained 3 bases not matched to a gene. The germline CDR1 and CDR2 sequences are SGHRS and YFSETQ.

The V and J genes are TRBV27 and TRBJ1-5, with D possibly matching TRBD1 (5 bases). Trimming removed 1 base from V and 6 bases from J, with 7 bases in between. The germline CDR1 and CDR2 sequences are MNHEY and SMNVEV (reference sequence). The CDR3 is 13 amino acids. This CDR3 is CASSLFGAQPQHF. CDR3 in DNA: TGTGCCAGCAGTTTATTTGGGGCTCAGCCCCAGCATTTT.

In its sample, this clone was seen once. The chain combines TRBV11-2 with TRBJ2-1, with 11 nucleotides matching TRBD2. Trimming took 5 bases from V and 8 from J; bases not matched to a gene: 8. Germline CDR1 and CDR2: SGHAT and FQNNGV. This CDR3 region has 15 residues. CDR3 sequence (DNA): TGTGCCAGCAGCGCCACTAGCGGGGGTGGAGATGAGCAGTTCTTC. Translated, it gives CASSATSGGGDEQFF.

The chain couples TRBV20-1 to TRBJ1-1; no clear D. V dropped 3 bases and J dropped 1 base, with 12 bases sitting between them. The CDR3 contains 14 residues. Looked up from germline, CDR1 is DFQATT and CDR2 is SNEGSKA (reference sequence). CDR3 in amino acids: CSASGRHGNTEAFF. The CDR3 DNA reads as TGCAGTGCTAGTGGCCGACACGGGAACACTGAAGCTTTCTTT.

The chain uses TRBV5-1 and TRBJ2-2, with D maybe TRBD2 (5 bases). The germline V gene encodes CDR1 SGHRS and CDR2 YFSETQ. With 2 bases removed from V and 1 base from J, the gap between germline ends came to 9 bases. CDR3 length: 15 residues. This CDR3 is CASSLRDRNTGELFF. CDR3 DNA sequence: TGCGCCAGCAGCTTACGGGATCGGAACACCGGGGAGCTGTTTTTT.

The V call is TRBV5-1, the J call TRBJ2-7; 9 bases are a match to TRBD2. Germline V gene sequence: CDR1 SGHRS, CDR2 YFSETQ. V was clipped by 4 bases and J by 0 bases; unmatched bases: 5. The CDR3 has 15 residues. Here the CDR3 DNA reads TGCGCCAGCAGCCCCTCTAGCGGGGCCTCCTACGAGCAGTACTTC. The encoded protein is CASSPSSGASYEQYF.

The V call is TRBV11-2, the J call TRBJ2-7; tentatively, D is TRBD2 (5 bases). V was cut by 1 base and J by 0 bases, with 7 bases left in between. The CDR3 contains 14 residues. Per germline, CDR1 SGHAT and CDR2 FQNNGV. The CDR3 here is CASSLAEGSYEQYF. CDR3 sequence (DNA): TGTGCCAGCAGCTTAGCAGAGGGCTCCTACGAGCAGTACTTC.

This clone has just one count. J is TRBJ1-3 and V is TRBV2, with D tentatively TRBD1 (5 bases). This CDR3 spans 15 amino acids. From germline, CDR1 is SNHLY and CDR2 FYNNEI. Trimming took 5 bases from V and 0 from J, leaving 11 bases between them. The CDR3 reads CASSPAGVSGNTIYF. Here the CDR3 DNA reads TGTGCCAGCAGTCCGGCGGGGGTCTCTGGAAACACCATATATTTT.

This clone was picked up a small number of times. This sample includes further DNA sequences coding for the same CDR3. The CDR3, as DNA: TGTGCCATCAGTGAGTCGGGGCAGGGTAGCAATCAGCCCCAGCATTTT. Its protein is CAISESGQGSNQPQHF. V and J are TRBV10-3 and TRBJ1-5; perhaps TRBD1 as D (5 bases). This CDR3 comprises 16 residues. CDR1 and CDR2 from the germline V gene are ENHRY and SYGVKD. The V end was cut by 0 bases, the J end by 0 bases, with 9 bases between.

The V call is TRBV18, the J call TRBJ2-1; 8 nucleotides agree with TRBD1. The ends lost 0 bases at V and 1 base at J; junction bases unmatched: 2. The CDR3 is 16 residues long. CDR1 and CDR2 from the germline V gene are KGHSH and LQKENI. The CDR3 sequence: CASSPPGQGSYNEQFF. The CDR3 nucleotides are TGTGCCAGCTCACCACCAGGACAGGGTTCCTACAATGAGCAGTTCTTC.